This TCR beta chain was recorded in a study of blood T cell repertoires in COVID-19. Study-wide background: Collection of acute and convalescent COVID-19 samples took place in the United States, Italy and Spain. PBMCs, B-cell-depleted T cells, or T cells provided the cDNA or gDNA that made up the material.

After removal of 7 bases from V and 10 bases from J, the junction contained 8 bases not matched to a gene. CDR1 SGDLS and CDR2 YYNGEE come from the germline V gene. This CDR3 spans 11 amino acids. Clones were read by immunoSEQ multiplex PCR, and TCRdb kept only the in-frame ones, dropping some. This sample carries under 200,000 clones, roughly 83% of them seen once, and the ten largest clones take about 1.5%. The chain is built from TRBV9 and TRBJ2-7; 7 nucleotides align to TRBD2. Sample: peripheral blood. This TCR was recovered from a human donor in a cohort sampled during active COVID-19. The CDR3 coding sequence is TGTGCCAGCGGGGAGGGGAGAGATCAGTACTTC. This translates into CASGEGRDQYF.